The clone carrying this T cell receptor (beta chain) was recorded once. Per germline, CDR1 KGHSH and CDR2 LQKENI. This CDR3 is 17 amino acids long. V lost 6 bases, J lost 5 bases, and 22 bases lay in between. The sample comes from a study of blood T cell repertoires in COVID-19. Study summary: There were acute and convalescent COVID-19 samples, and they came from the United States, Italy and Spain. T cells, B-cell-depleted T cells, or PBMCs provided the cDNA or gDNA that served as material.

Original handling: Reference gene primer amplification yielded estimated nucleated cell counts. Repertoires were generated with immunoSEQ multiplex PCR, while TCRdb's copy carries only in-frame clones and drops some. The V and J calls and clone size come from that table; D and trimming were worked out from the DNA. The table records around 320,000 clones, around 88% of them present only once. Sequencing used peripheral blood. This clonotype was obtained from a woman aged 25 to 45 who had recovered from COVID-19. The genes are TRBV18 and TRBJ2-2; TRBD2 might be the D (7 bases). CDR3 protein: CASSTQKGGPRTGELFF. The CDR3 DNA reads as TGTGCCAGCTCGACTCAGAAGGGGGGGCCCCGAACCGGGGAGCTGTTTTTT.